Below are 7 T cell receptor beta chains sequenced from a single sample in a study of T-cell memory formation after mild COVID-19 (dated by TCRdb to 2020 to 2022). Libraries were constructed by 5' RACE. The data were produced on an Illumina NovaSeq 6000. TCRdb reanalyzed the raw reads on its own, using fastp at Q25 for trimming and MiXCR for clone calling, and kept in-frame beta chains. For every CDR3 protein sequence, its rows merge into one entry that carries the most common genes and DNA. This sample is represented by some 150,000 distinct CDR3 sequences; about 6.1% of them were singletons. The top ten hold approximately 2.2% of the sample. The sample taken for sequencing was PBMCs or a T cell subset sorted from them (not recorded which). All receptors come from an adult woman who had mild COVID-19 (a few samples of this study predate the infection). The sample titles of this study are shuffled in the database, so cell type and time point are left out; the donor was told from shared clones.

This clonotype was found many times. The CDR3 loop is CASSLGGTKDTQYF. CDR3 DNA: TGCGCCAGCAGCTTGGGGGGGACCAAGGATACGCAGTATTTT. The chain employs TRBV5-1 and TRBJ2-3; D is tentatively TRBD1 or TRBD2 (5 bases each). The CDR3 is 14 amino acids. From germline, CDR1 is SGHRS and CDR2 YFSETQ. Trimming removed 0 bases at V and 6 bases at J, with 11 bases between.

The CDR3, as DNA: TGTGCCAGCACCCTACGGGGGTTCCAAGAGACCCAGTACTTC. Translated: CASTLRGFQETQYF. V usage is TRBV7-2 and J usage is TRBJ2-5; a weak D match, TRBD2 (6 bases). The CDR3 contains 14 residues. Germline-derived CDR1 and CDR2 are SGHTA and FQGNSA. V shed 7 bases and J shed 1 base, with 13 bases lying between them.

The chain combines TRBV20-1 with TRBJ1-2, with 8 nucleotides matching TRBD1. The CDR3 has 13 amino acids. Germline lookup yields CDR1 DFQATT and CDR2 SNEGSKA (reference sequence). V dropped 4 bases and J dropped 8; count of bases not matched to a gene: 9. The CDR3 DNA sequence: TGCAGTGCTATTTCGACAGGGGATAGGGGCTACACCTTC. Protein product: CSAISTGDRGYTF.

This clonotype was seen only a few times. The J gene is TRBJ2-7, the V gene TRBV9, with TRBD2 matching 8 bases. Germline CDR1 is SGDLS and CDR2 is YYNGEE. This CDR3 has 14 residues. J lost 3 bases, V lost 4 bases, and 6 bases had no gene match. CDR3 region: CASSPSSGGYEQYF. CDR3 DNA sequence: TGTGCCAGCAGCCCGTCCAGCGGGGGCTACGAGCAGTACTTC. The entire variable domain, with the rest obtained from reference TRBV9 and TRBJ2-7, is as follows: DSGVTQTPKHLITATGQRVTLRCSPRSGDLSVYWYQQSLDQGLQFLIQYYNGEERAKGNILERFSAQQFPDLHSELNLSSLELGDSALYFCASSPSSGGYEQYFGPGTRLTVT.

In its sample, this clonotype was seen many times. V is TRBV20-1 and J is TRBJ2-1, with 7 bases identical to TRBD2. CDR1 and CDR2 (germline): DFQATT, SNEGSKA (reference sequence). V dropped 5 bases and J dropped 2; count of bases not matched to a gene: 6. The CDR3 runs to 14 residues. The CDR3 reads CSAPPSGPYNEQFF. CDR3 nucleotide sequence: TGCAGTGCTCCCCCTAGCGGCCCCTACAATGAGCAGTTCTTC.

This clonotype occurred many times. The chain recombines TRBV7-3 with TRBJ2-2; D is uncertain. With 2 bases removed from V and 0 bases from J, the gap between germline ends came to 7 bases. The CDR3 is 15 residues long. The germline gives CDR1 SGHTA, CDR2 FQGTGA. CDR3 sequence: CASSLAGANTGELFF. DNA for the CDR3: TGTGCCAGCAGCTTAGCAGGCGCGAACACCGGGGAGCTGTTTTTT.

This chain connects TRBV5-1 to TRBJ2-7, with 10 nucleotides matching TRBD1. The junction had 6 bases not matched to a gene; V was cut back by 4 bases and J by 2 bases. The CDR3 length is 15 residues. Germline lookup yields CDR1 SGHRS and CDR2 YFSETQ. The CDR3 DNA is TGCGCCAGCAGCCCGACAGGGGGCTACCCCTACGAGCAGTACTTC. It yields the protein CASSPTGGYPYEQYF.